These T cell receptor beta chains were read from a single sample in a study of T cells after yellow fever vaccination. From the 5' RACE reads, TCRdb called clonotypes with MiXCR, one entry per CDR3 protein. This sample carries a few hundred thousand distinct CDR3 sequences, around 16% of them seen once, and the ten largest clones take roughly 17%. The material sequenced was PBMCs, taken less than 6 days after the first yellow fever vaccination. These TCRs come from a man younger than 35 who received the YFV17D yellow fever vaccine. Both conserved end residues are part of each CDR3. The D gene is left open where the match is weak. Part of the rows lack a size; the others show once, few, many or a class for expanded clones.

D gene: TRBD1
V gene: TRBV5-4
J gene: TRBJ2-1
clone size: NA
CDR3 DNA: TGTGCCAGCAGCGGTGGGACAGGTCTTCGTGAGCAGTTCTTC
CDR3 protein: CASSGGTGLREQFF

D gene: NA
V gene: TRBV4-3
J gene: TRBJ2-2
clone size: few
CDR3 DNA: TGCGCCAGCAGCCAAGCCCAGGGAGCCTCCACCGGGGAGCTGTTTTTT
CDR3 protein: CASSQAQGASTGELFF

D gene: TRBD1
V gene: TRBV4-3
J gene: TRBJ2-1
clone size: many
CDR3 DNA: TGCGCCAGCAGCCAGCAGGGGGCTGGCAATGAGCAGTTCTTC
CDR3 protein: CASSQQGAGNEQFF

D gene: TRBD2
V gene: TRBV5-1
J gene: TRBJ2-2
clone size: NA
CDR3 DNA: TGCGCCAGCAGCACCTTAGCGGGGGATACCACCGGGGAGCTGTTTTTT
CDR3 protein: CASSTLAGDTTGELFF

D gene: NA
V gene: TRBV5-1
J gene: TRBJ1-4
clone size: few
CDR3 DNA: TGCGCCAGCAGCTTGGGTACAGGCATAAATGAAAAACTGTTTTTT
CDR3 protein: CASSLGTGINEKLFF

D gene: NA
V gene: TRBV4-3
J gene: TRBJ2-7
clone size: NA
CDR3 DNA: TGCGCCAGCAGCCCCTACCCAGGTCGGGCCCCCTACGAGCAGTACTTC
CDR3 protein: CASSPYPGRAPYEQYF

D gene: TRBD2
V gene: TRBV4-1
J gene: TRBJ2-1
clone size: NA
CDR3 DNA: TGCGCCAGCAGCGCACTAGCGGGGGGGAACAATGAGCAGTTCTTC
CDR3 protein: CASSALAGGNNEQFF

D gene: TRBD1
V gene: TRBV5-6
J gene: TRBJ2-3
clone size: NA
CDR3 DNA: TGTGCCAGCAGCTCGAGGGGACAGGTTAGCACAGATACGCAGTATTTT
CDR3 protein: CASSSRGQVSTDTQYF

D gene: TRBD2
V gene: TRBV7-7
J gene: TRBJ2-5
clone size: NA
CDR3 DNA: TGTGCCAGCAGCTTAGGTGCTAGCGGCGGACAAGAGACCCAGTACTTC
CDR3 protein: CASSLGASGGQETQYF

D gene: NA
V gene: TRBV7-2
J gene: TRBJ2-2
clone size: NA
CDR3 DNA: TGTGCCAGCAGCCCATTGCGCAGGACGTACACCGGGGAGCTGTTTTTT
CDR3 protein: CASSPLRRTYTGELFF

D gene: NA
V gene: TRBV4-1
J gene: TRBJ1-5
clone size: NA
CDR3 DNA: TGCGCCAGCAGCCAACGACCAGGGGACAATCAGCCCCAGCATTTT
CDR3 protein: CASSQRPGDNQPQHF

D gene: NA
V gene: TRBV12-3/TRBV12-4
J gene: TRBJ2-5
clone size: NA
CDR3 DNA: TGTGCCAGCCCCAATATTAGGGTGCCAGCTAAAGAGACCCAGTACTTC
CDR3 protein: CASPNIRVPAKETQYF

D gene: NA
V gene: TRBV25-1
J gene: TRBJ2-6
clone size: NA
CDR3 DNA: TGTGCCAGCATGACAGTCAGCTCTGGGGCCAACGTCCTGACTTTC
CDR3 protein: CASMTVSSGANVLTF

D gene: TRBD1
V gene: TRBV15
J gene: TRBJ2-7
clone size: NA
CDR3 DNA: TGTGCCACCAGCAGAAATTCGGGACAGGGCGAGCAGTACTTC
CDR3 protein: CATSRNSGQGEQYF

D gene: NA
V gene: TRBV12-3/TRBV12-4
J gene: TRBJ1-1
clone size: NA
CDR3 DNA: TGTGCCAGCAGTTTCCGCGCGATGGGGACTGAAGCTTTCTTT
CDR3 protein: CASSFRAMGTEAFF

D gene: NA
V gene: TRBV4-1
J gene: TRBJ2-4
clone size: NA
CDR3 DNA: TGCGCCAGCGGGGAAAACATTCAGTACTTC
CDR3 protein: CASGENIQYF